Below are 25 T cell receptor beta chains sequenced from a single sample in a study of blood T cell repertoires in COVID-19. Sequencing was performed with immunoSEQ multiplex PCR; in TCRdb, only in-frame clones are kept and a portion is missing. Of 200,000 to 250,000 clones listed, 82% are singletons. The sample was peripheral blood. The receptors derive from an elderly woman with COVID-19, enrolled during active disease.

V usage is TRBV5-6 and J usage is TRBJ1-2; 9 bases line up with TRBD1. CDR1 is SGHDT, CDR2 YYEEEE, per germline. V dropped 1 base and J dropped 5; count of bases not matched to a gene: 6. The CDR3 contains 15 residues. CDR3 in amino acids: CASSLWDRELYGYTF. Here the CDR3 DNA reads TGTGCCAGCAGCTTGTGGGACAGGGAACTTTATGGCTACACCTTC.

The chain couples TRBV29-1 to TRBJ2-5, with 13 bases fitting TRBD2. The CDR3 is 16 amino acids. Per germline, CDR1 SQVTM and CDR2 ANQGSEA. V dropped 6 bases and J dropped 1; count of bases not matched to a gene: 8. The CDR3 DNA reads as TGCAGCGTCGAACGACTAGCGGGGGGCTTCCAAGAGACCCAGTACTTC. This gives the protein CSVERLAGGFQETQYF.

This clone was counted a single time. CDR3 loop: CASSEGGHGPGNTIYF. The CDR3 region has the DNA TGCGCCAGCAGTGAGGGAGGGCACGGACCCGGAAACACCATATATTTT. This chain uses TRBV10-2 with TRBJ1-3; D is ambiguous. With 2 bases removed from V and 4 bases from J, the gap between germline ends came to 15 bases. The CDR3 consists of 16 residues. From germline, CDR1 is WSHSY and CDR2 SAAADI.

The chain carries TRBV18 and TRBJ2-7; TRBD1 agrees at 8 bases. Germline lookup yields CDR1 KGHSH and CDR2 LQKENI. CDR3 size: 15 residues. With 5 bases clipped from V and 0 bases from J, the junction kept 6 bases outside the gene matches. The CDR3 bases are TGTGCCAGCTCAGTCGGGACAGGCCTCTCCTACGAGCAGTACTTC. Its protein is CASSVGTGLSYEQYF.

This sequence joins TRBV7-3 and TRBJ2-3; TRBD2 aligns across 8 bases. The CDR3 runs 16 residues. The junction had 6 bases not matched to a gene; V was cut back by 4 bases and J by 0 bases. Germline V gene data show CDR1 as SGHTA and CDR2 as FQGTGA. The CDR3 sequence: CASSSTGGVSTDTQYF. In DNA form, the CDR3 reads TGTGCCAGCAGCTCGACCGGGGGGGTGAGCACAGATACGCAGTATTTT.

The chain joins TRBV7-2 to TRBJ1-2; tentative D call: TRBD1 (6 bases). V was trimmed by 1 base and J by 3 bases, leaving 18 bases between them. Germline V lookup: CDR1 SGHTA, CDR2 FQGNSA. The CDR3 is 17 residues long. The CDR3 loop is CASSLVYRDGGDYGYTF. In nucleotides, the CDR3 is TGTGCCAGCAGCTTAGTTTACAGGGACGGGGGGGACTATGGCTACACCTTC.

The genes are TRBV29-1 and TRBJ1-2; D is unresolved. Germline V gene data show CDR1 as SQVTM and CDR2 as ANQGSEA. This CDR3 comprises 12 residues. Trimming pared 1 base from V and 0 bases from J, leaving 3 bases between. The CDR3 nucleotides are TGCAGCGTTGAAGCGGCTAACTATGGCTACACCTTC. Protein: CSVEAANYGYTF.

The chain is built from TRBV4-1 and TRBJ2-1; TRBD1 matches 7 bases. Germline CDR1 reads MGHRA; CDR2 reads YSYEKL. This CDR3 is 16 amino acids long. The J segment lost 4 bases and the V segment lost 5 bases, leaving 11 bases of the junction unmatched. The CDR3 DNA reads as TGCGCCAGCAGCAGGGAAGGACAGGTGACTTACAATGAGCAGTTCTTC. This encodes CASSREGQVTYNEQFF.

V gene TRBV6-6 combines with J gene TRBJ1-1, with 7 bases matching TRBD1. The CDR3 covers 13 residues. Germline V CDR1 and CDR2: MNHNY, SVGAGI (reference sequence). After removal of 6 bases from V and 2 bases from J, the junction contained 3 bases not matched to a gene. The CDR3 is CASRGQINTEAFF. The CDR3 bases are TGTGCCAGCAGGGGACAGATAAACACTGAAGCTTTCTTT.

CDR3 residues: CASSLEGGGGQPQHF. DNA of the CDR3: TGTGCCAGCAGCTTGGAAGGGGGTGGCGGTCAGCCCCAGCATTTT. This chain uses TRBV5-5 with TRBJ1-5; tentatively, D is TRBD1 (6 bases). The CDR3 extends over 15 amino acids. CDR1 is SGHKS and CDR2 is YYEKEE in the germline V gene (reference sequence). Deletions cut 0 bases from V and 6 bases from J, with 13 bases between.

CDR3 DNA: TGTGCCAGCAGTTACACCGAGACCCAGTACTTC. Amino acids: CASSYTETQYF. The chain links TRBV2 to TRBJ2-5; D remains unclear. The CDR3 loop spans 11 amino acids. Trimming pared 5 bases from V and 5 bases from J, leaving 6 bases between. The germline V gene encodes CDR1 SNHLY and CDR2 FYNNEI.

The chain uses TRBV5-1 and TRBJ2-5; D gene uncertain. Per the germline V gene, CDR1 is SGHRS and CDR2 is YFSETQ. CDR3 size: 13 residues. V was pared by 3 bases and J by 4 bases, with 10 bases between. The CDR3 protein is CASSSLGTETQYF. DNA for the CDR3: TGCGCCAGCAGCTCTCTTGGCACAGAGACCCAGTACTTC.

V usage is TRBV19 and J usage is TRBJ2-7; D gene unclear. V was pared by 1 base and J by 4 bases, with 8 bases between. This CDR3 region has 13 residues. The germline gives CDR1 LNHDA, CDR2 SQIVND (reference sequence). The CDR3 is CASSIGRLYEQYF. CDR3 DNA sequence: TGTGCCAGTAGTATAGGTCGACTGTACGAGCAGTACTTC.

This clone was observed once. The J gene is TRBJ1-1, the V gene TRBV12-3 or TRBV12-4; the match to TRBD1 covers 7 bases. J lost 2 bases, V lost 5 bases, and 2 bases had no gene match. The CDR3 has 13 residues. CDR3 in DNA: TGTGCCAGCAGTAGGGACAGTAACACTGAAGCTTTCTTT. Its protein product is CASSRDSNTEAFF.

The chain employs TRBV6-5 and TRBJ2-7; D not resolved. Between the trimmed V and J ends, which lost 2 bases and 3 bases, there was a span of 11 bases. Germline V gene lookup returns CDR1 MNHEY and CDR2 SVGAGI. The CDR3 sequence is 14 residues long. CDR3 sequence reads: CASSYKRNLYEQYF. In DNA form, the CDR3 reads TGTGCCAGCAGTTACAAGAGAAACCTCTACGAGCAGTACTTC.

J is TRBJ2-7 and V is TRBV12-3 or TRBV12-4; D perhaps matches TRBD2 (7 bases). The CDR3 length is 13 residues. V shed 11 bases and J shed 4 bases, with 18 bases lying between them. CDR3 residues: CASGGGRGYEQYF. CDR3 sequence (DNA): TGTGCCTCTGGGGGGGGCCGGGGTTACGAGCAGTACTTC.

The chain recombines TRBV15 with TRBJ1-1; TRBD1 is a possible D gene (5 bases). The CDR3 spans 14 residues. Germline CDR1 and CDR2: LNHNV and YYDKDF (reference sequence). Between the trimmed V and J ends, which lost 1 base and 6 bases, there was a span of 12 bases. Here the CDR3 reads CATSRGGKGAEAFF. As DNA, the CDR3 is TGTGCCACCAGCAGAGGAGGAAAAGGGGCTGAAGCTTTCTTT.

The chain joins TRBV4-1 to TRBJ1-6; possibly TRBD1 for D (5 bases). Germline CDR1 is MGHRA and CDR2 is YSYEKL. The CDR3 spans 21 residues. Trimming cost V 0 bases and J 0 bases, with 21 bases left between them. The CDR3 protein is CASSQEGPGHSRRSYNSPLHF. CDR3 DNA: TGCGCCAGCAGCCAAGAGGGGCCGGGCCACAGCCGGCGCTCCTATAATTCACCCCTCCACTTT.

This sequence joins TRBV30 and TRBJ1-2; D perhaps matches TRBD1 (6 bases). Germline V lookup: CDR1 GTSNPN, CDR2 SVGIG (reference sequence). V was trimmed by 3 bases and J by 7 bases, leaving 9 bases between them. The CDR3 runs to 11 residues. The CDR3 loop is CAWSPGAGYTF. CDR3 sequence (DNA): TGTGCCTGGAGCCCAGGGGCTGGCTACACCTTC. The whole variable domain, remainder taken from reference TRBV30 and TRBJ1-2, is SQTIHQWPATLVQPVGSPLSLECTVEGTSNPNLYWYRQAAGRGLQLLFYSVGIGQISSEVPQNLSASRPQDRQFILSSKKLLLSDSGFYLCAWSPGAGYTFGSGTRLTVV.

The V call is TRBV5-6, the J call TRBJ2-7, with a tentative D call TRBD2 (6 bases). Germline CDR1 SGHDT, CDR2 YYEEEE. V was clipped by 0 bases and J by 4 bases, with 11 bases between them. The CDR3 has 14 residues. The CDR3 loop reads CASSLAGTLYEQYF. CDR3 nucleotide sequence: TGTGCCAGCAGCTTGGCCGGGACTCTTTACGAGCAGTACTTC.

The chain carries TRBV24-1 and TRBJ2-5; 16 bases are shared with TRBD2. This CDR3 region has 17 residues. The germline V gene encodes CDR1 KGHDR and CDR2 SFDVKD. Unmatched junction bases numbered 7, after V lost 6 bases and J lost 4 bases. The CDR3 spells CATSHGTSGRAGETQYF. CDR3 coding DNA: TGTGCCACCAGTCATGGGACTAGCGGGAGGGCGGGAGAGACCCAGTACTTC.

V gene TRBV9 combines with J gene TRBJ2-1; no firm D call. Trimming removed 7 bases at V and 1 base at J, with 12 bases between. There are 14 residues in the CDR3. Germline assignment: CDR1 SGDLS and CDR2 YYNGEE. CDR3 region: CASGRGRSYNEQFF. CDR3 DNA sequence: TGTGCCAGCGGCCGCGGTCGGTCCTACAATGAGCAGTTCTTC.

This clone was recorded once. The V and J genes are TRBV14 and TRBJ1-1; tentative D call: TRBD1 (5 bases). V was pared by 2 bases and J by 5 bases, with 6 bases between. CDR3 length equals 12 residues. The germline V gene encodes CDR1 SGHDN and CDR2 FVKESK. CDR3 DNA sequence: TGTGCCAGCAGCCAACCAGGGACTGAAGCTTTCTTT. It codes for CASSQPGTEAFF.

CDR3 bases: TGCGCCAGCAGTGAGTCCGAGCGGGGGGGCACAGATACGCAGTATTTT. This translates into CASSESERGGTDTQYF. V usage is TRBV10-1 and J usage is TRBJ2-3, with 9 bases matching TRBD2. This CDR3 spans 16 amino acids. Germline values: CDR1 WNHNN, CDR2 SYGVQD (reference sequence). V shed 0 bases, J shed 1 base, and the junction held 2 bases outside the gene matches.

The V call is TRBV3-1 (or the pseudogene TRBV3-2), the J call TRBJ2-1; D perhaps matches TRBD2 (6 bases). This CDR3 has 17 amino acids. Trimming left V 5 bases short and J 0 bases short, with 17 bases between. Germline V gene lookup returns CDR1 LGHDT and CDR2 YNNKEL (reference sequence). CDR3 in DNA: TGTGCCAGCAGCTTAGAACGGGGGTCTGGCTCCTACAATGAGCAGTTCTTC. Protein product: CASSLERGSGSYNEQFF.